The rows below give T cell receptor beta chains drawn from one sample of a study of T cells in Graves' hyperthyroidism and ophthalmopathy. Using its own MiXCR run on the multiplex PCR reads, TCRdb lists one record per CDR3 protein. This repertoire shows some 530,000 distinct CDR3 sequences, 22% found once; its top ten account for roughly 49%. Sequencing used blood. The origin of the receptors is a woman aged 70-85 years with Graves' ophthalmopathy. The CDR3 runs from the conserved cysteine through the conserved F or W. The D gene is left open where the match is weak. The size of a clone is reported for some rows only, either as once, few or many, or as a class for expanded clones.

CDR3 protein,CDR3 DNA,J gene,V gene,D gene,clone size
CASSPQAVGTGNTIYF,TGCGCCAGCAGCCCACAGGCGGTGGGAACTGGAAACACCATATATTTT,TRBJ1-3,TRBV10-2,NA,NA
CASSQVRREQYF,TGTGCCAGCAGCCAAGTTCGAAGAGAGCAGTACTTC,TRBJ2-7,TRBV3-1,NA,many
CATSNYRQVNEQFF,TGTGCCACCAGCAATTACCGACAGGTCAATGAGCAGTTCTTC,TRBJ2-1,TRBV15,NA,NA
CSVEGGHEQFF,TGCAGCGTTGAAGGGGGTCATGAGCAGTTCTTC,TRBJ2-1,TRBV29-1,NA,NA
CAISESPYSYGYTF,TGTGCCATCAGTGAGTCGCCGTACAGCTATGGCTACACCTTC,TRBJ1-2,TRBV10-3,NA,few
CSARDEGSYGYTF,TGCAGTGCTAGAGATGAGGGCAGCTATGGCTACACCTTC,TRBJ1-2,TRBV20-1,NA,few
CASAGYSYNEQFF,TGTGCCAGCGCAGGGTACTCCTACAATGAGCAGTTCTTC,TRBJ2-1,TRBV6-1,NA,few
CASTQDAVGGYTF,TGTGCCAGCACCCAGGACGCCGTGGGTGGCTACACCTTC,TRBJ1-2,TRBV28,NA,few
CASSSGLAGTNEQFF,TGTGCCAGCAGCTCGGGACTAGCGGGGACTAATGAGCAGTTCTTC,TRBJ2-1,TRBV11-3,TRBD2,NA
CSARLASGVYNEQFF,TGCAGTGCTAGACTAGCTAGCGGGGTCTACAATGAGCAGTTCTTC,TRBJ2-1,TRBV20-1,TRBD2,NA
CASSQDWTTSEQYF,TGTGCCAGCAGCCAAGACTGGACTACTAGTGAGCAGTACTTC,TRBJ2-7,TRBV3-1,NA,many
CATSDPQGPDTQYF,TGTGCCACCAGTGACCCACAGGGGCCAGATACGCAGTATTTT,TRBJ2-3,TRBV24-1,TRBD1,few
CASTLGGRGTGELFF,TGTGCCAGCACCCTAGGGGGCAGGGGCACCGGGGAGCTGTTTTTT,TRBJ2-2,TRBV7-3,TRBD1,few
CASSQDSRPPRGEQFF,TGCGCCAGCAGCCAAGATTCCAGGCCACCCAGAGGGGAGCAGTTCTTC,TRBJ2-1,TRBV4-1,NA,NA
CASSEDRLHTGELFF,TGTGCCAGCAGCGAAGACAGGCTACACACCGGGGAGCTGTTTTTT,TRBJ2-2,TRBV6-1,NA,many
CASSAPRAGRYTTEAFF,TGTGCCAGCAGCGCCCCGAGGGCGGGACGTTATACTACTGAAGCTTTCTTT,TRBJ1-1,TRBV7-9,NA,NA
CASISTGYGTEAFF,TGTGCCAGTATCTCGACAGGATACGGCACTGAAGCTTTCTTT,TRBJ1-1,TRBV28,NA,many
CASSAPVAGEQFF,TGTGCCAGCAGCGCTCCCGTAGCGGGAGAGCAGTTCTTC,TRBJ2-1,TRBV2,TRBD2,many
CASSVGVGGRGTEAFF,TGTGCCAGCAGCGTAGGAGTCGGGGGGCGAGGCACTGAAGCTTTCTTT,TRBJ1-1,TRBV9,NA,few
CASSAIHGGEQFF,TGTGCCAGCAGCGCAATACACGGAGGTGAGCAGTTCTTC,TRBJ2-1,TRBV2,NA,few
CASSLGTSGLYNEQFF,TGTGCCAGCAGCTTGGGGACTAGCGGACTATACAATGAGCAGTTCTTC,TRBJ2-1,TRBV7-2,TRBD2,NA
CASSHLDRGGNGYTF,TGTGCCAGCAGCCACCTTGACAGGGGCGGAAATGGCTACACCTTC,TRBJ1-2,TRBV3-1,TRBD1,few
CASSQFQKGGEQFF,TGTGCCAGCAGCCAGTTCCAGAAGGGGGGCGAGCAGTTCTTC,TRBJ2-1,TRBV3-1,NA,NA
CASSQDSKAFF,TGTGCCAGCAGTCAGGACAGCAAAGCTTTCTTT,TRBJ1-1,TRBV13,NA,NA
CASSLRAGSYNEQFF,TGTGCCAGCAGTTTAAGGGCGGGAAGCTACAATGAGCAGTTCTTC,TRBJ2-1,TRBV28,NA,NA
CASSLGLLARTQYF,TGTGCCAGCAGCTTGGGACTCCTGGCAAGGACCCAGTACTTC,TRBJ2-5,TRBV7-2,NA,NA
CASSFDGTNTGELFF,TGCGCCAGCAGCTTTGACGGGACGAACACCGGGGAGCTGTTTTTT,TRBJ2-2,TRBV5-1,NA,NA
CASSLEQGAGDIQYF,TGTGCCAGCAGTTTAGAACAGGGGGCGGGGGACATTCAGTACTTC,TRBJ2-4,TRBV28,TRBD1,NA
CASRTGGGEKLFF,TGTGCCAGCCGGACAGGGGGCGGTGAAAAACTGTTTTTT,TRBJ1-4,TRBV28,TRBD1,many
CASGRATSSGSPYEQYF,TGTGCCAGCGGAAGAGCGACATCTAGCGGAAGCCCCTACGAGCAGTACTTC,TRBJ2-7,TRBV12-3/TRBV12-4,TRBD2,few
CASRLVDEAFF,TGCGCCAGCCGTCTGGTGGATGAAGCTTTCTTT,TRBJ1-1,TRBV5-1,NA,few
CASSFLPRTGAGAYQPQHF,TGTGCCAGCAGTTTTTTACCCCGCACAGGGGCGGGAGCTTATCAGCCCCAGCATTTT,TRBJ1-5,TRBV28,TRBD1,few
CASSYSRLNEQYF,TGTGCCAGCAGTTACTCGAGGCTTAACGAGCAGTACTTC,TRBJ2-7,TRBV6-5,NA,NA
CASSFGPGTEAFF,TGTGCCAGCAGTTTCGGACCGGGCACTGAAGCTTTCTTT,TRBJ1-1,TRBV6-1,NA,many
CASSYSTLSGLEQFF,TGTGCCAGCAGTTACTCTACCCTTAGTGGGCTTGAGCAGTTCTTC,TRBJ2-1,TRBV6-6,NA,few
CASRNRGEETQYF,TGTGCCAGTAGGAACAGGGGGGAAGAGACCCAGTACTTC,TRBJ2-5,TRBV19,TRBD1,NA
CASSYLRVDTDTQYF,TGTGCCAGCAGTTACCTCCGGGTGGACACAGATACGCAGTATTTT,TRBJ2-3,TRBV6-2/TRBV6-3,NA,NA
CASSSGLAGVGDTGELFF,TGTGCCAGCAGCTCCGGACTAGCGGGGGTAGGGGACACCGGGGAGCTGTTTTTT,TRBJ2-2,TRBV11-1,TRBD2,few
CASSVRVQETQYF,TGCGCCAGCAGCGTCCGGGTTCAAGAGACCCAGTACTTC,TRBJ2-5,TRBV5-1,NA,few
CASNEPGGTSTDTQYF,TGTGCCAGCAATGAACCGGGGGGCACTAGCACAGATACGCAGTATTTT,TRBJ2-3,TRBV25-1,NA,few
CASRIDRGTDTQYF,TGCGCCAGCAGAATAGACCGCGGCACAGATACGCAGTATTTT,TRBJ2-3,TRBV5-1,NA,NA
CATSDSRGYYGYTF,TGTGCCACCAGTGATTCCAGGGGTTACTATGGCTACACCTTC,TRBJ1-2,TRBV24-1,NA,many
CASSPTGLAGRETQYF,TGTGCCAGCAGCCCGACCGGACTAGCGGGAAGAGAGACCCAGTACTTC,TRBJ2-5,TRBV5-4,TRBD2,NA
CASTPPRTSGRRGTDTQYF,TGTGCCAGCACCCCACCCCGGACTAGCGGGAGAAGGGGCACAGATACGCAGTATTTT,TRBJ2-3,TRBV28,TRBD2,many
CASRPGQVNTEAFF,TGTGCCAGCAGACCGGGACAGGTGAACACTGAAGCTTTCTTT,TRBJ1-1,TRBV7-9,TRBD1,few
CAWSVQGPVQETQYF,TGTGCCTGGAGTGTACAGGGACCCGTACAAGAGACCCAGTACTTC,TRBJ2-5,TRBV30,NA,few
CSALGLAEETQYF,TGCAGTGCCCTGGGACTAGCGGAAGAGACCCAGTACTTC,TRBJ2-5,TRBV20-1,TRBD2,NA
CASSLGLPVAETQYF,TGTGCCAGCAGCTTAGGACTCCCCGTCGCCGAGACCCAGTACTTC,TRBJ2-5,TRBV7-2,NA,few
CASSMAGFYGYTF,TGTGCCAGTAGTATGGCCGGATTCTATGGCTACACCTTC,TRBJ1-2,TRBV19,NA,few
CSAAPGTGSFGANVLTF,TGCAGTGCTGCCCCCGGGACCGGGAGTTTTGGGGCCAACGTCCTGACTTTC,TRBJ2-6,TRBV20-1,NA,NA
CASSSLGGGYEQYF,TGTGCCAGCAGCTCCCTCGGGGGTGGCTACGAGCAGTACTTC,TRBJ2-7,TRBV7-9,NA,NA
CASSQAGTSGYEQYF,TGTGCCAGCAGCCAAGCAGGCACTAGCGGCTACGAGCAGTACTTC,TRBJ2-7,TRBV4-2,TRBD2,once
CASRAGRISYEQYF,TGTGCCAGCAGGGCGGGACGGATCTCCTACGAGCAGTACTTC,TRBJ2-7,TRBV6-1,NA,NA
CASSMYGELTEAFF,TGTGCCAGCAGCATGTACGGGGAGTTGACTGAAGCTTTCTTT,TRBJ1-1,TRBV7-3,NA,NA
CASSLGSPSYRNEQFF,TGTGCCAGCAGTTTAGGTTCGCCTAGCTATAGGAATGAGCAGTTCTTC,TRBJ2-1,TRBV12-3/TRBV12-4,NA,NA
CVTRGVRTEAFF,TGTGTCACCAGAGGGGTTAGAACTGAAGCTTTCTTT,TRBJ1-1,TRBV19,NA,NA